Sequencing of this T cell receptor (beta chain) was carried out in a study of T cells in Graves' hyperthyroidism and ophthalmopathy. Whole-study findings and limits: Most expanded thyroid clonotypes above 0.001 recurred in blood.

V shed 3 bases and J shed 0 bases, with 9 bases lying between them. The CDR3 covers 15 residues. CDR1 and CDR2 from the germline V gene are KGHSH and LQKENI. Amplified TCR beta CDR3 regions derived from RNA transcripts. RT-PCR in the first round (using the HTBI primer set) targeted the TCR CDR3. TCRdb re-called the multiplex PCR reads with MiXCR, one entry per CDR3 protein. The data show around 620,000 distinct CDR3 sequences, roughly 15% seen once. This clonotype was seen more than once but under ten times. Its specificity is unknown. The sample was blood. The chain is built from TRBV18 and TRBJ1-5; TRBD1 might be the D (5 bases). The clonotype was recovered from a woman in her 30s with Graves' hyperthyroidism. CDR3 DNA sequence: TGTGCCAGCTCACCGCGGACACTTAGCAATCAGCCCCAGCATTTT. Its protein product is CASSPRTLSNQPQHF.